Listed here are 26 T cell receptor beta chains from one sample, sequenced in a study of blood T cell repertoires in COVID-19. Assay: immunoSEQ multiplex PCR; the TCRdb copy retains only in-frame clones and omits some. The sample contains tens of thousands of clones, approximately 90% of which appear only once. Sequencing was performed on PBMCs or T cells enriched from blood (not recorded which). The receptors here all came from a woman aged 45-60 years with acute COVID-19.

Here the CDR3 DNA reads TGTGCCAGCAGTGAAGGAGCGTTTGTGCGTTACACCTTC. It specifies CASSEGAFVRYTF. The chain joins TRBV6-1 to TRBJ1-2, with D unresolved. Trimming shortened V by 1 base and J by 11 bases, and 14 bases separated the two germline ends. Germline V gene data show CDR1 as MNHNS and CDR2 as SASEGT. The CDR3 has 13 amino acids.

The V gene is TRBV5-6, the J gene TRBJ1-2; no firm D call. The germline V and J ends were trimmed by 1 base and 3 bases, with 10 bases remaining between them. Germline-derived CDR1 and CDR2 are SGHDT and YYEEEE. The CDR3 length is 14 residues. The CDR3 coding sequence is TGTGCCAGCAGCTTGAACGGGAGACACTATGGCTACACCTTC. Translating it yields CASSLNGRHYGYTF.

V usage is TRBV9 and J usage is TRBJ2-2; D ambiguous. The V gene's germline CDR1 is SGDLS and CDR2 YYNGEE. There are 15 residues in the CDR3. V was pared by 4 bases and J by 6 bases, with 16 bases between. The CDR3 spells CASSPRQDVPGELFF. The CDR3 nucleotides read TGTGCCAGCAGCCCCCGCCAGGATGTCCCCGGGGAGCTGTTTTTT.

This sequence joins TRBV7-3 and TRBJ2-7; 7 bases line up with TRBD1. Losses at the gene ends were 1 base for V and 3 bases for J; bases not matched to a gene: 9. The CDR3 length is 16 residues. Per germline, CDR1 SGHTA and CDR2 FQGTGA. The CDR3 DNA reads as TGTGCCAGCAGCTTAATGACAGGGTTGAGGATCTACGAGCAGTACTTC. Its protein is CASSLMTGLRIYEQYF.

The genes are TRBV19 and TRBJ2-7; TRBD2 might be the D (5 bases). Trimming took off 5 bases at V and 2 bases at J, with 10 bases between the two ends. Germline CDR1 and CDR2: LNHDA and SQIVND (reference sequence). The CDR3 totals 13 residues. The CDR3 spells CASSGRGTYEQYF. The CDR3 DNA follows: TGTGCCAGTAGTGGGAGAGGTACCTACGAGCAGTACTTC. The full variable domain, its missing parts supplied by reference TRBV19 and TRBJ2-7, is DGGITQSPKYLFRKEGQNVTLSCEQNLNHDAMYWYRQDPGQGLRLIYYSQIVNDFQKGDIAEGYSVSREKKESFPLTVTSAQKNPTAFYLCASSGRGTYEQYFGPGTRLTVT.

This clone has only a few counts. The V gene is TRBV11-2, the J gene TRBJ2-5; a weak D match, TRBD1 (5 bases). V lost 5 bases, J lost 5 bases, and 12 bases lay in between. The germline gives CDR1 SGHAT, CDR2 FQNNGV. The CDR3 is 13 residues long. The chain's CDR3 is CASSDQGRETQYF. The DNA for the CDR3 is TGTGCCAGCAGCGACCAGGGCCGGGAGACCCAGTACTTC.

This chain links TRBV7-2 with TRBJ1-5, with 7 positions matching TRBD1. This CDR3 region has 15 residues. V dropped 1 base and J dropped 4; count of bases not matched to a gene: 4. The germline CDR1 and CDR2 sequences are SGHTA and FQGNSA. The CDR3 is CASSLGHRGNQPQHF. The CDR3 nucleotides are TGTGCCAGCAGCTTAGGGCACAGGGGTAATCAGCCCCAGCATTTT. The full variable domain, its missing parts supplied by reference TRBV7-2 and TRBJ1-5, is GAGVSQSPSNKVTEKGKDVELRCDPISGHTALYWYRQSLGQGLEFLIYFQGNSAPDKSGLPSDRFSAERTGGSVSTLTIQRTQQEDSAVYLCASSLGHRGNQPQHFGDGTRLSIL.

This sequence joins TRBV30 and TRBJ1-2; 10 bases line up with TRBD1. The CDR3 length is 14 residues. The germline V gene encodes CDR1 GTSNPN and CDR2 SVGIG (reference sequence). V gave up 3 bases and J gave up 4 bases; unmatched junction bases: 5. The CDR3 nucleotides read TGTGCCTGGAGACAGACAGGGGGCTCCTATGGCTACACCTTC. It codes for CAWRQTGGSYGYTF.

CDR3 residues: CASRTRASPLHF. The CDR3 DNA reads TGTGCCAGCAGAACCAGGGCATCACCCCTCCACTTT. This chain uses TRBV12-3 or TRBV12-4 with TRBJ1-6; a possible D gene is TRBD1 (5 bases). The CDR3 extends over 12 amino acids. The V end was cut by 6 bases, the J end by 10 bases, with 10 bases between.

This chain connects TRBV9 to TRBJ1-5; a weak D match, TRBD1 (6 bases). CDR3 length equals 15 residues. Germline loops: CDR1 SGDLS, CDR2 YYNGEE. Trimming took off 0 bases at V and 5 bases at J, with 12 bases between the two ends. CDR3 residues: CASSVGGGTDQPQHF. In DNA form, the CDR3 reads TGTGCCAGCAGCGTAGGAGGGGGTACGGATCAGCCCCAGCATTTT.

CDR3 coding DNA: TGTGCCACCGGGGACACAGGCGTGAAGGCGAACACTGAAGCTTTCTTT. It codes for CATGDTGVKANTEAFF. V gene TRBV10-3 combines with J gene TRBJ1-1; D might be TRBD1 (6 bases). Per germline, CDR1 ENHRY and CDR2 SYGVKD. There are 16 residues in the CDR3. V was shortened by 10 bases and J by 1 base, with 22 bases between the two germline ends.

The CDR3 DNA is TGTGCCATCAGTAAGACCGGCCCGGGGGGCGAATTAGGAGATACGCAGTATTTT. Translation gives CAISKTGPGGELGDTQYF. This chain joins TRBV10-3 and TRBJ2-3, with D possibly being TRBD2 (7 bases). V was cut by 5 bases and J by 5 bases, with 26 bases left in between. Germline lookup yields CDR1 ENHRY and CDR2 SYGVKD. CDR3 length equals 18 residues.

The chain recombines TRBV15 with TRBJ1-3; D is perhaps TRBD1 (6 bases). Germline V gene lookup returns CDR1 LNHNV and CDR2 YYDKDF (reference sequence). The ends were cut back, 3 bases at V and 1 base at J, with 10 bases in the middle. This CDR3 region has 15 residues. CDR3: CATSREGGSGNTIYF. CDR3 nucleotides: TGTGCCACCAGCAGGGAAGGGGGTTCTGGAAACACCATATATTTT.

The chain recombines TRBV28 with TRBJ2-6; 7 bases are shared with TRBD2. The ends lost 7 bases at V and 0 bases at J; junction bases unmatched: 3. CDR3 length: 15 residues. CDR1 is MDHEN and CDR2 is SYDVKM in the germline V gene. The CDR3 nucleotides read TGTGCCAGCACCCCGGGGGGCTCTGGGGCCAACGTCCTGACTTTC. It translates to CASTPGGSGANVLTF. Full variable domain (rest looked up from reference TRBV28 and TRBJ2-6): DVKVTQSSRYLVKRTGEKVFLECVQDMDHENMFWYRQDPGLGLRLIYFSYDVKMKEKGDIPEGYSVSREKKERFSLILESASTNQTSMYLCASTPGGSGANVLTFGAGSRLTVL.

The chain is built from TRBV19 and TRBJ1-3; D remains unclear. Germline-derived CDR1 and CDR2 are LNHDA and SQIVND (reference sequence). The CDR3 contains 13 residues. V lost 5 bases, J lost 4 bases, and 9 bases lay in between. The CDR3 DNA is TGTGCCAGTAGTTCCGGAGGGGGAAACACCATATATTTT. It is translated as CASSSGGGNTIYF. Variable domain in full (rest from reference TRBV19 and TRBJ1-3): DGGITQSPKYLFRKEGQNVTLSCEQNLNHDAMYWYRQDPGQGLRLIYYSQIVNDFQKGDIAEGYSVSREKKESFPLTVTSAQKNPTAFYLCASSSGGGNTIYFGEGSWLTVV.

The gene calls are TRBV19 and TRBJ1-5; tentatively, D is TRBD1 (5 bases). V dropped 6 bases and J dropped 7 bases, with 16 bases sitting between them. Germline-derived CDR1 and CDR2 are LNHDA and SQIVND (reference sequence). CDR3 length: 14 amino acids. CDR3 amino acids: CASSLEGSGQPQHF. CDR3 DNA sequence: TGTGCCAGTAGCCTGGAGGGGTCGGGGCAGCCCCAGCATTTT.

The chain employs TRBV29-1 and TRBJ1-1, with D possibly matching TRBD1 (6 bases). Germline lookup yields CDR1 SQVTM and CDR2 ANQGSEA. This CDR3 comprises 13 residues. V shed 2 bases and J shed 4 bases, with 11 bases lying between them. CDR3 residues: CSVETGKGTEAFF. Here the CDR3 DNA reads TGCAGCGTTGAAACAGGGAAGGGCACTGAAGCTTTCTTT.

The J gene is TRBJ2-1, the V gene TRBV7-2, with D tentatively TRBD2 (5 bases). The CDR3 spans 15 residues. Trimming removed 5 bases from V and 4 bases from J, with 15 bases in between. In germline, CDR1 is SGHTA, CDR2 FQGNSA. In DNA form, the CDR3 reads TGTGCCAGCAGCCTAAGCCCCGGGATATACAATGAGCAGTTCTTC. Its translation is CASSLSPGIYNEQFF.

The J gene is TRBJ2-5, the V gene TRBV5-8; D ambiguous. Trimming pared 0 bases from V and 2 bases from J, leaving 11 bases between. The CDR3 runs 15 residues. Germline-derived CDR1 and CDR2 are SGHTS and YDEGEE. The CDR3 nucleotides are TGTGCCAGCAGCTTGGGACTCGCCGGGCAAGAGACCCAGTACTTC. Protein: CASSLGLAGQETQYF.

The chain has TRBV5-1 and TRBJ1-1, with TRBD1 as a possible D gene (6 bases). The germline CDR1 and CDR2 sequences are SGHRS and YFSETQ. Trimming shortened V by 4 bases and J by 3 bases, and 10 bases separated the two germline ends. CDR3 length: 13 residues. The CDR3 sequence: CASSINRDTEAFF. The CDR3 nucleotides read TGCGCCAGCAGCATTAACAGGGACACTGAAGCTTTCTTT.

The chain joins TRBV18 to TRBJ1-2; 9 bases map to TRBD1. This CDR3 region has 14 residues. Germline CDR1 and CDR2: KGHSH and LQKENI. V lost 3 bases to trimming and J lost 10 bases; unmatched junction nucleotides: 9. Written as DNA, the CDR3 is TGTGCCAGCTCACCCAGGGACAGGGCTTCGTCCTACACCTTC. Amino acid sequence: CASSPRDRASSYTF.

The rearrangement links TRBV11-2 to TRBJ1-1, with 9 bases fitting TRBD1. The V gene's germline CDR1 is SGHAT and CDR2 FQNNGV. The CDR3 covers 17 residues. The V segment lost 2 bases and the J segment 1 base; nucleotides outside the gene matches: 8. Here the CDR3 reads CASSLRGQGPRNTEAFF. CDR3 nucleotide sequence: TGTGCCAGCAGCTTACGAGGACAGGGGCCGAGGAACACTGAAGCTTTCTTT.

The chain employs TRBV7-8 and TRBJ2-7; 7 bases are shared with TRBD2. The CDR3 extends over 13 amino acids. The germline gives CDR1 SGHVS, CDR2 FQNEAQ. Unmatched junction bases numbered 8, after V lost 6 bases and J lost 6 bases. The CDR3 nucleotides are TGTGCCAGCAGTCGGGACTATCGGGGCGAGCAGTACTTC. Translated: CASSRDYRGEQYF.

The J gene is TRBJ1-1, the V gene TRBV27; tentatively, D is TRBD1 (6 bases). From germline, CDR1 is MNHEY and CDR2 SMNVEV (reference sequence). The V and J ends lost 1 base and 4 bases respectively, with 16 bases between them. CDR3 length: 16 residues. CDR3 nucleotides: TGTGCCAGCAGTTTATTTTTCGGGGCAGGGGTCACTGAAGCTTTCTTT. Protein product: CASSLFFGAGVTEAFF.

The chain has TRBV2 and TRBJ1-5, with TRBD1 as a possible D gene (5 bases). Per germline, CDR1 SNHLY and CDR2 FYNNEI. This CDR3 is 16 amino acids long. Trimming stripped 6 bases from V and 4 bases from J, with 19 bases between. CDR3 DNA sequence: TGTGCCAGCAGGGATGCTAGACGGGGGAAAAATCAGCCCCAGCATTTT. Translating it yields CASRDARRGKNQPQHF. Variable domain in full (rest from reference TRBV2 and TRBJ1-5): EPEVTQTPSHQVTQMGQEVILRCVPISNHLYFYWYRQILGQKVEFLVSFYNNEISEKSEIFDDQFSVERPDGSNFTLKIRSTKLEDSAMYFCASRDARRGKNQPQHFGDGTRLSIL.

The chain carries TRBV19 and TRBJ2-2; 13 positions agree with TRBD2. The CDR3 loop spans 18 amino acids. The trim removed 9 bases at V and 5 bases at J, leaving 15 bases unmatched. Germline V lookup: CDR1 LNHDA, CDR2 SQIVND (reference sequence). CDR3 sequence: CASRLIGLAGVGTGELFF. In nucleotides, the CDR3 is TGTGCCAGCCGCCTAATAGGACTAGCGGGAGTTGGAACCGGGGAGCTGTTTTTT.